Listed below are T cell receptor beta chains from one sample, sequenced in a study of T cell repertoires in cytomegalovirus infection. TCRdb re-derived calls from the reads in MiXCR, one entry per CDR3 protein. The sample gives about 58,000 distinct CDR3 sequences, around 20% of which show up once; around 67% is in the top ten. Antigens for these TCRs are unknown. The sequencing here drew on CD8+ T cells from cultured PBMCs, taken from culture after CMV antigen stimulation. The receptors originated from a human donor in good health (CMV status not recorded). Some clones in this sample may be carry-over from other donors' samples. CDR3s include the opening cysteine and the closing phenylalanine or tryptophan. Fields, in order: CDR3 length, V gene, clone size, D gene, J gene, CDR3 DNA, CDR3 protein. The D gene is left open where the match is weak. Clone size is shown for a subset of rows, as once, few, many or a class of expanded clone.

cdr3_length: 14
v_call: TRBV11-2
clone_size: few
d_call: -
j_call: TRBJ2-7
cdr3_nt: TGTGCCAGCAGCTTCAGGGTAGGTCGCTACGAGCAGTACTTC
cdr3_aa: CASSFRVGRYEQYF

cdr3_length: 14
v_call: TRBV7-2
clone_size: -
d_call: -
j_call: TRBJ2-5
cdr3_nt: TGTGCCAGCAGCCTGGGTGGGGAAAGACGAGCCCAGTACTTC
cdr3_aa: CASSLGGERRAQYF

cdr3_length: 16
v_call: TRBV7-6
clone_size: few
d_call: -
j_call: TRBJ2-2
cdr3_nt: TGTGCCAGCAGCTTAGGGTCCAGGGCGAACACCGGGGAGCTGTTTTTT
cdr3_aa: CASSLGSRANTGELFF

cdr3_length: 12
v_call: TRBV27
clone_size: few
d_call: -
j_call: TRBJ1-2
cdr3_nt: TGTGCCAGCAGGGCCGGGCCGGAAGGCTACACCTTC
cdr3_aa: CASRAGPEGYTF

cdr3_length: 14
v_call: TRBV7-9
clone_size: few
d_call: TRBD2
j_call: TRBJ2-5
cdr3_nt: TGTGCCAGCAGCTTAGGCGGGAGCGGGGAGACCCAGTACTTC
cdr3_aa: CASSLGGSGETQYF

cdr3_length: 14
v_call: TRBV11-1
clone_size: -
d_call: -
j_call: TRBJ1-5
cdr3_nt: TGTGCCAGCAGCTTACCTAGTAGCAATCAGCCCCAGCATTTT
cdr3_aa: CASSLPSSNQPQHF

cdr3_length: 14
v_call: TRBV7-6
clone_size: -
d_call: TRBD2
j_call: TRBJ2-1
cdr3_nt: TGTGCCAGCTCCCTTCGGCGGGGGGGGAATGAGCAGTTCTTC
cdr3_aa: CASSLRRGGNEQFF

cdr3_length: 17
v_call: TRBV7-8
clone_size: many
d_call: TRBD1
j_call: TRBJ2-5
cdr3_nt: TGTGCCAGCAGCCGCGGCGCCAGGGGGTGGATTAAAGAGACCCAGTACTTC
cdr3_aa: CASSRGARGWIKETQYF

cdr3_length: 12
v_call: TRBV28
clone_size: -
d_call: TRBD1
j_call: TRBJ2-7
cdr3_nt: TGTGCCAAACACAGGGGGCCGGCCGAGCAGTACTTC
cdr3_aa: CAKHRGPAEQYF

cdr3_length: 14
v_call: TRBV6-2/TRBV6-3
clone_size: few
d_call: -
j_call: TRBJ2-7
cdr3_nt: TGTGCCAGCAAGGGGGGACGGGACTCCTACGAGCAGTACTTC
cdr3_aa: CASKGGRDSYEQYF

cdr3_length: 14
v_call: TRBV7-9
clone_size: -
d_call: TRBD1
j_call: TRBJ1-1
cdr3_nt: TGTGCCAGCATCCCCTCCGGGACAGGGGAGGATGCTTTCTTT
cdr3_aa: CASIPSGTGEDAFF

cdr3_length: 14
v_call: TRBV5-1
clone_size: -
d_call: TRBD1
j_call: TRBJ1-2
cdr3_nt: TGCGCCAGCAGCTCCTTACAGGGGGCGCGAGGCTACACCTTC
cdr3_aa: CASSSLQGARGYTF

cdr3_length: 15
v_call: TRBV7-2
clone_size: once
d_call: -
j_call: TRBJ2-4
cdr3_nt: TGTGCCAGCAGCTTAGGGCCCCTAGCCAAAAACATTCAGTACTTC
cdr3_aa: CASSLGPLAKNIQYF

cdr3_length: 15
v_call: TRBV6-2/TRBV6-3
clone_size: -
d_call: TRBD1
j_call: TRBJ2-7
cdr3_nt: TGTGCCAGCAGTTACTCGAGGACAGGGGGCAACGAGCAGTACTTC
cdr3_aa: CASSYSRTGGNEQYF

cdr3_length: 14
v_call: TRBV7-9
clone_size: -
d_call: -
j_call: TRBJ1-5
cdr3_nt: TGTGCCAGCAGCCCTGCGGGGGGATGGCAGCCCCAGCATTTT
cdr3_aa: CASSPAGGWQPQHF

cdr3_length: 13
v_call: TRBV7-2
clone_size: -
d_call: -
j_call: TRBJ2-1
cdr3_nt: TGTGCCAGCAGCTTAGCGCCCGGTAATGAGCAGTTCTTC
cdr3_aa: CASSLAPGNEQFF

cdr3_length: 12
v_call: TRBV7-2
clone_size: many
d_call: -
j_call: TRBJ2-7
cdr3_nt: TGTGCCAGCAGCCCCCCCAGGGGCGAGCAGTACTTC
cdr3_aa: CASSPPRGEQYF

cdr3_length: 13
v_call: TRBV7-6
clone_size: -
d_call: -
j_call: TRBJ2-7
cdr3_nt: TGTGCCAGCAGGGCGGATAACTCCTACGAGCAGTACTTC
cdr3_aa: CASRADNSYEQYF

cdr3_length: 13
v_call: TRBV7-2
clone_size: -
d_call: -
j_call: TRBJ2-7
cdr3_nt: TGTGCCAGCAGCTCTCTTCCGTCCTACGAGCAGTACTTC
cdr3_aa: CASSSLPSYEQYF

cdr3_length: 15
v_call: TRBV9
clone_size: -
d_call: -
j_call: TRBJ1-2
cdr3_nt: TGTGCCAGCAGCGTTAGCAGCACTTTAAACTATGGCTACACCTTC
cdr3_aa: CASSVSSTLNYGYTF

cdr3_length: 16
v_call: TRBV28
clone_size: -
d_call: TRBD1
j_call: TRBJ1-5
cdr3_nt: TGTGCCAGCAGTCTTGTTGGGACAGGGGTCAATCAGCCCCAGCATTTT
cdr3_aa: CASSLVGTGVNQPQHF

cdr3_length: 13
v_call: TRBV19
clone_size: -
d_call: -
j_call: TRBJ2-1
cdr3_nt: TGTGCCAGTAGTATCAGGACAGTTAATGAGCAGTTCTTC
cdr3_aa: CASSIRTVNEQFF

cdr3_length: 16
v_call: TRBV12-3/TRBV12-4
clone_size: -
d_call: -
j_call: TRBJ2-2
cdr3_nt: TGTGCCAGCGTCTCCTACAGGGGGGGGAACACCGGGGAGCTGTTTTTT
cdr3_aa: CASVSYRGGNTGELFF

cdr3_length: 15
v_call: TRBV4-3
clone_size: many
d_call: -
j_call: TRBJ2-7
cdr3_nt: TGCGCCAGCAGCCAAGAGGGTGACAATCTCTACGAGCAGTACTTC
cdr3_aa: CASSQEGDNLYEQYF

cdr3_length: 15
v_call: TRBV7-9
clone_size: -
d_call: TRBD1
j_call: TRBJ1-4
cdr3_nt: TGTGCCAGCAGCTATCGACAGGGTACTAATGAAAAACTGTTTTTT
cdr3_aa: CASSYRQGTNEKLFF

cdr3_length: 15
v_call: TRBV6-5
clone_size: -
d_call: TRBD1
j_call: TRBJ2-2
cdr3_nt: TGTGCCAGCAGTTACGGACAGGTCGGGACCGGGGAGCTGTTTTTT
cdr3_aa: CASSYGQVGTGELFF

cdr3_length: 16
v_call: TRBV6-4
clone_size: few
d_call: -
j_call: TRBJ2-6
cdr3_nt: TGTGCCAGCAGTGACAAGGGATCCTCTGGGGCCAACGTCCTGACTTTC
cdr3_aa: CASSDKGSSGANVLTF

cdr3_length: 15
v_call: TRBV7-2
clone_size: -
d_call: -
j_call: TRBJ1-5
cdr3_nt: TGTGCCAGCAGCTTAGCGAGGAGAAGCAATCAGCCCCAGCATTTT
cdr3_aa: CASSLARRSNQPQHF

cdr3_length: 13
v_call: TRBV6-1
clone_size: few
d_call: -
j_call: TRBJ1-2
cdr3_nt: TGTGCCAGCTTAAGTTCGGGGGGATTTGGCTACACCTTC
cdr3_aa: CASLSSGGFGYTF

cdr3_length: 16
v_call: TRBV7-2
clone_size: -
d_call: TRBD1
j_call: TRBJ2-5
cdr3_nt: TGTGCCAGCAGTCCCACCCCGGCAGGGGGAAAAGAGACCCAGTACTTC
cdr3_aa: CASSPTPAGGKETQYF

cdr3_length: 13
v_call: TRBV12-3/TRBV12-4
clone_size: few
d_call: -
j_call: TRBJ1-4
cdr3_nt: TGTGCCAGCAAGGATCAGGAGAAAGAAAAACTGTTTTTT
cdr3_aa: CASKDQEKEKLFF

cdr3_length: 15
v_call: TRBV7-2
clone_size: many
d_call: -
j_call: TRBJ2-1
cdr3_nt: TGTGCCAGCAGCTCAGTTGCGGCGTCCTACAATGAGCAGTTCTTC
cdr3_aa: CASSSVAASYNEQFF

cdr3_length: 12
v_call: TRBV7-9
clone_size: few
d_call: -
j_call: TRBJ1-1
cdr3_nt: TGTGCCAGCAGCTCCCAGGGGTTTGAAGCTTTCTTT
cdr3_aa: CASSSQGFEAFF

cdr3_length: 12
v_call: TRBV6-1
clone_size: few
d_call: TRBD2
j_call: TRBJ2-3
cdr3_nt: TGTGCCAGCAAAAGCGGGGAGTATACGCAGTATTTT
cdr3_aa: CASKSGEYTQYF

cdr3_length: 17
v_call: TRBV7-2
clone_size: -
d_call: TRBD2
j_call: TRBJ2-7
cdr3_nt: TGTGCCAGCCGCTTCGGAACAACTAGCGGGGGAGCCTACGAGCAGTACTTC
cdr3_aa: CASRFGTTSGGAYEQYF